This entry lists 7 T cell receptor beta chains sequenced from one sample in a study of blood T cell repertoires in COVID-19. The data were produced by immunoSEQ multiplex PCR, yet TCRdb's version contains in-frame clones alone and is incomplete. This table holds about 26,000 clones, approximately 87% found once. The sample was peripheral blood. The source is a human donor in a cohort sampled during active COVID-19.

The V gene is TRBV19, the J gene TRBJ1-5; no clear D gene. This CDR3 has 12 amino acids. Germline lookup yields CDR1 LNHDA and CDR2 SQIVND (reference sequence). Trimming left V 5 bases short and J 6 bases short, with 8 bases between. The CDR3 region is CASSFLGQPQHF. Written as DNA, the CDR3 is TGTGCCAGTAGTTTTCTCGGTCAGCCCCAGCATTTT.

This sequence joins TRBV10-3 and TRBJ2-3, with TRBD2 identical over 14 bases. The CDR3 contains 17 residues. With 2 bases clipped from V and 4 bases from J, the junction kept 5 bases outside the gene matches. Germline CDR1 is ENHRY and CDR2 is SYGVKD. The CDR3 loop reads CAISEGTSGSFSDTQYF. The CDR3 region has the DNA TGTGCCATCAGTGAGGGGACTAGCGGGAGTTTTTCAGATACGCAGTATTTT.

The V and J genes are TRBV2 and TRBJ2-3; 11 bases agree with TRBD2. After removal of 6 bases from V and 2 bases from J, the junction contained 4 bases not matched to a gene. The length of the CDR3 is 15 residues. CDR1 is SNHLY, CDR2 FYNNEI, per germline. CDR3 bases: TGTGCCAGCAGAATAGCGGGGGGGCTCACAGATACGCAGTATTTT. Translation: CASRIAGGLTDTQYF.

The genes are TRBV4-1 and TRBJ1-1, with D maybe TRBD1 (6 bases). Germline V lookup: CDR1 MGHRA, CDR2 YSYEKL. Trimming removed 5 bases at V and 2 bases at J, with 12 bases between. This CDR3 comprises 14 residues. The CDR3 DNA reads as TGCGCCAGCAGCGGGCGGACAGTTAACACTGAAGCTTTCTTT. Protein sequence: CASSGRTVNTEAFF.

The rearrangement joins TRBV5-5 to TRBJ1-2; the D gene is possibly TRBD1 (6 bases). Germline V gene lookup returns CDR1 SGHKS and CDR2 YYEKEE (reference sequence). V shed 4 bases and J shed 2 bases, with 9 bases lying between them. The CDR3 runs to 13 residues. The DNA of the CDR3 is TGTGCCAGCAGCATTGACAGGAACTATGGCTACACCTTC. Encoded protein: CASSIDRNYGYTF.

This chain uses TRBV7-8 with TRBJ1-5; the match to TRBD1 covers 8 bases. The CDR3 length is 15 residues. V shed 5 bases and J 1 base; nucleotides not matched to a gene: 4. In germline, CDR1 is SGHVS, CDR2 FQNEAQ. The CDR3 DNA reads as TGTGCCAGCAGCCCGGACAGGGTGAGCAATCAGCCCCAGCATTTT. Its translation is CASSPDRVSNQPQHF.

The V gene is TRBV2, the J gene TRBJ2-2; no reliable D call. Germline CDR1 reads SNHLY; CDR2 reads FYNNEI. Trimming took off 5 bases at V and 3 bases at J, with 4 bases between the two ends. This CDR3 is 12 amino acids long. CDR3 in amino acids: CASSPDTGELFF. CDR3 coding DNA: TGTGCCAGCAGTCCCGACACCGGGGAGCTGTTTTTT.